This T cell receptor (beta chain) was recovered during a study of early T cells in non-severe SARS-CoV-2 infection. TCRdb passed the 5' RACE reads through MiXCR, listing each CDR3 protein once. The table has tens of thousands of distinct CDR3 sequences, about 5.2% seen once. This clonotype was recorded many times. CDR1 is MNHNS and CDR2 is SASEGT in the germline V gene. This CDR3 has 14 residues. V lost 6 bases and J lost 5, with 13 bases in between. The sequenced sample was whole blood, obtained at baseline. This rearrangement joins TRBV6-1 to TRBJ2-2, with D possibly being TRBD1 (6 bases). The sequence was collected from an adult who was a healthcare worker with PCR-confirmed SARS-CoV-2 infection or an uninfected control (not recorded which). CDR3 DNA: TGTGCCAGCAGGTCGACAGGAGGAACCGGGGAGCTGTTTTTT. Encoded protein: CASRSTGGTGELFF.